This TCR beta chain emerged from a study of neurological immune-mediated disorders. Study overall: Multiple sclerosis patients numbered approximately 35, of whom around 31 were relapsing-remitting and 3 secondary progressive. Findings of the study overall: As far as clinical or MRI features were concerned, none was associated with the multiple sclerosis repertoire cluster. Healthy controls had more TCR clonal expansion than multiple sclerosis, which showed the least, whereas HTLV-1-associated myelopathy showed the most.

The authors made cDNA by 5'RACE with 10-nucleotide random UMIs. TCRdb fed the 5' RACE reads into MiXCR, producing one record per CDR3 protein. The sample lists 60,000 to 85,000 distinct CDR3 sequences, just over 5% occurring once. This clonotype was seen many times. Its antigen remains unknown. The source material was PBMCs. This clonotype was sampled from a young woman with multiple sclerosis.

Written as DNA, the CDR3 is TGTGCCAGCAGTTTTGGGAAAGGGGAGACCCAGTACTTC. It codes for CASSFGKGETQYF. The chain combines TRBV12-3 or TRBV12-4 with TRBJ2-5, with no clear D. The V and J ends lost 3 bases and 5 bases respectively, with 10 bases between them. The CDR3 is 13 amino acids.